Each of the 6 T cell receptor beta chains below was sequenced from the same sample in a study of cytomegalovirus exposure and HLA in healthy donors. The PCR used 60 Vbeta and 13 Jbeta primers. Sequencing was performed with immunoSEQ multiplex PCR; in TCRdb, only in-frame clones are kept and a portion is missing. The table records some 110,000 clones, more than 60% of them present only once. The sample was PBMCs. The receptor source for this set is a middle-aged woman in good health and CMV-seropositive.

In regard to this clone: It is likely a read error: a sequence one base away is far more abundant. The rearrangement uses TRBV6-4 and TRBJ2-3, with a tentative D call TRBD2 (5 bases). The V end lost 5 bases, the J end lost 0 bases, and 9 bases lay between the germline ends. Per germline, CDR1 MRHNA and CDR2 SNTAGT. The CDR3 sequence is 14 residues long. The CDR3 loop reads CASSRTGSTDTQYF. DNA of the CDR3: TGTGCCAGCAGTAGAACGGGAAGCACAGATACGCAGTATTTT.

CDR3 amino acids: CASTRPGAAEAFF. DNA of the CDR3: TGCGCCAGCACAAGGCCAGGGGCTGCTGAAGCTTTCTTT. The chain employs TRBV5-1 and TRBJ1-1; maybe TRBD1 (6 bases). V was trimmed by 6 bases and J by 6 bases, leaving 15 bases between them. The CDR3 contains 13 residues. Germline CDR1 and CDR2: SGHRS and YFSETQ.

This sequence joins TRBV5-1 and TRBJ2-1; tentatively, D is TRBD2 (5 bases). The CDR3 spans 14 residues. V was clipped by 1 base and J by 7 bases, with 12 bases between them. Germline CDR1 is SGHRS and CDR2 is YFSETQ. CDR3 amino acids: CASSLWEMGNEQFF. The DNA of the CDR3 is TGCGCCAGCAGCTTGTGGGAGATGGGGAATGAGCAGTTCTTC.

In its sample, this clone was seen a few times. The CDR3 sequence is CASSLTGTSGETQYF. The CDR3 DNA sequence: TGTGCCAGCTCACTTACCGGGACTAGCGGAGAGACCCAGTACTTC. The chain combines TRBV18 with TRBJ2-5, with 11 bases that match TRBD2. Trimming cost V 4 bases and J 4 bases; bases outside gene matches: 5. Germline V gene data show CDR1 as KGHSH and CDR2 as LQKENI. The CDR3 loop spans 15 amino acids.

The chain recombines TRBV15 with TRBJ2-1, with 12 nucleotides matching TRBD2. J gave up 5 bases and V 3 bases, and 26 bases lay outside the gene matches. Germline CDR1 and CDR2: LNHNV and YYDKDF (reference sequence). CDR3 length equals 23 residues. CDR3 residues: CATSSPRQGGSLAGGRDHNEQFF. DNA for the CDR3: TGTGCCACCAGCAGTCCTAGACAGGGGGGAAGCCTAGCGGGGGGGCGAGACCACAATGAGCAGTTCTTC. The entire variable domain, with the rest obtained from reference TRBV15 and TRBJ2-1, is as follows: DAMVIQNPRYQVTQFGKPVTLSCSQTLNHNVMYWYQQKSSQAPKLLFHYYDKDFNNEADTPDNFQSRRPNTSFCFLDIRSPGLGDTAMYLCATSSPRQGGSLAGGRDHNEQFFGPGTRLTVL.

V usage is TRBV6-5 and J usage is TRBJ2-7, with D uncertain. Germline CDR1 reads MNHEY; CDR2 reads SVGAGI. V shed 2 bases and J shed 6 bases, with 14 bases lying between them. The CDR3 spans 14 residues. The CDR3 protein is CASSYGPHTGEQYF. In nucleotides, the CDR3 is TGTGCCAGCAGTTACGGTCCGCACACGGGCGAGCAGTACTTC.